This TCR beta chain was recovered during a study of blood T cell repertoires in COVID-19. Study in general: Samples taken during acute and convalescent COVID-19 were collected in the United States, Italy and Spain. Sample material is recorded as cDNA or gDNA derived from T cells, B-cell-depleted T cells, or PBMCs.

Method: immunoSEQ multiplex PCR; TCRdb's copy keeps in-frame clones and lacks some. Seen here are roughly 240,000 clones, approximately 86% observed once, and the top ten hold roughly 3%. This CDR3 has 16 residues. CDR1 and CDR2 from the germline V gene are SGHAT and FQDESV (reference sequence). Trimming took 3 bases from V and 3 from J; bases not matched to a gene: 10. In its sample, this clone was seen once. Sequencing input: peripheral blood. The chain recombines TRBV11-1 with TRBJ2-5; 7 positions match TRBD2. This clonotype was obtained from a woman in her twenties or thirties who had recovered from COVID-19. CDR3 region: CASSFEVRAGEETQYF. The CDR3 DNA reads as TGTGCCAGCAGCTTCGAAGTCCGGGCGGGGGAAGAGACCCAGTACTTC.